A single sample gave rise to the 31 T cell receptor beta chains below, sequenced in a study of T cell repertoires in cytomegalovirus infection. TCRdb reanalysed the reads using MiXCR and keeps one entry per CDR3 protein. Of approximately 120,000 distinct CDR3 sequences in the sample, over 30% were seen once. No cognate antigen is known for these TCRs. The source material was CD8+ T cells from cultured PBMCs, sampled from culture after CMV antigen stimulation. These receptors were obtained from a human donor in good health (CMV status not recorded). Some clones in this sample may be carry-over from other donors' samples.

This clonotype was seen repeatedly, ten times or more. The rearrangement joins TRBV7-6 to TRBJ2-2, with TRBD2 matching 11 bases. J was trimmed by 0 bases and V by 1 base; bases with no gene match: 7. Germline CDR1 and CDR2: SGHVS and FNYEAQ. CDR3 size: 19 residues. The CDR3 protein is CASSLDVAGGHANTGELFF. The CDR3 DNA is TGTGCCAGCAGCTTAGATGTAGCGGGGGGGCACGCGAACACCGGGGAGCTGTTTTTT.

The chain is built from TRBV6-1 and TRBJ1-1; D is uncertain. Germline CDR1 is MNHNS and CDR2 is SASEGT. The ends were cut back, 8 bases at V and 10 bases at J, with 20 bases in the middle. The CDR3 length is 13 residues. This CDR3 reads CASGPGSAQAAFF. The CDR3 nucleotides are TGTGCCAGCGGCCCGGGCAGCGCCCAGGCAGCTTTCTTT.

The gene calls are TRBV6-2 or TRBV6-3 and TRBJ2-7; D is uncertain. This CDR3 region has 13 residues. Germline lookup yields CDR1 MNHEY and CDR2 SVGEGT. V dropped 2 bases and J dropped 3 bases, with 8 bases sitting between them. CDR3 nucleotide sequence: TGTGCCAGCAGTTACACGTGGAACTACGAGCAGTACTTC. Translated: CASSYTWNYEQYF.

This clonotype turned up a few times. The chain carries TRBV7-2 and TRBJ2-7; the match to TRBD1 covers 8 bases. V lost 6 bases and J lost 5; bases outside the gene matches: 3. Germline V CDR1 and CDR2: SGHTA, FQGNSA. This CDR3 has 12 amino acids. The CDR3 bases are TGTGCCAGCAGGCGGACAGGGAACGAGCAGTACTTC. The encoded protein is CASRRTGNEQYF.

This clonotype was seen many times. The J gene is TRBJ2-2, the V gene TRBV5-1; tentatively, D is TRBD1 (5 bases). The CDR3 contains 15 residues. Germline V gene sequence: CDR1 SGHRS, CDR2 YFSETQ. The V end was cut by 3 bases, the J end by 2 bases, with 11 bases between. CDR3 coding DNA: TGCGCCAGCAGCTCTAGGACACCTAACACCGGGGAGCTGTTTTTT. It translates to CASSSRTPNTGELFF.

The table lists this clonotype with a few counts. The V gene is TRBV7-9, the J gene TRBJ2-3; 7 bases are shared with TRBD1. This CDR3 is 16 amino acids long. Looked up from germline, CDR1 is SEHNR and CDR2 is FQNEAQ (reference sequence). V was pared by 8 bases and J by 3 bases, with 14 bases of the junction left unmatched. CDR3 nucleotides: TGTGCCAGCGAGCTGGGAGAGGGGGCATCGACAGATACGCAGTATTTT. Translation: CASELGEGASTDTQYF. The full variable domain, completed using reference TRBV7-9 and TRBJ2-3, is DTGVSQNPRHKITKRGQNVTFRCDPISEHNRLYWYRQTLGQGPEFLTYFQNEAQLEKSRLLSDRFSAERPKGSFSTLEIQRTEQGDSAMYLCASELGEGASTDTQYFGPGTRLTVL.

This clonotype was seen repeatedly, ten times or more. The chain joins TRBV12-3 or TRBV12-4 to TRBJ1-6; unclear D gene. This CDR3 has 17 amino acids. The V gene lost 6 bases and the J gene lost 0 bases, with 15 bases spanning the gap. The CDR3 DNA reads as TGTGCCAGCAGCATAGGGCGGACCTTCTCCTATAATTCACCCCTCCACTTT. As protein: CASSIGRTFSYNSPLHF.

This clonotype was counted a few times. J is TRBJ1-5 and V is TRBV4-1, with 8 nucleotides matching TRBD1. Germline CDR1 and CDR2: MGHRA and YSYEKL. The CDR3 covers 14 residues. Germline trimming cut 4 bases from V and 7 bases from J; bases unmatched to any gene: 6. The CDR3 DNA sequence: TGCGCCAGCAGCCCGGGACAGGATTTACAGCCCCAGCATTTT. Translated, it gives CASSPGQDLQPQHF.

V is TRBV6-1 and J is TRBJ2-7; TRBD2 is a possible D gene (6 bases). Germline CDR1 and CDR2: MNHNS and SASEGT. Deletions cut 2 bases from V and 7 bases from J, with 12 bases between. The CDR3 covers 13 residues. The CDR3 DNA sequence: TGTGCCAGCAGTGAATTTGGCGGGGAAGAGCAGTACTTC. It encodes CASSEFGGEEQYF.

This clonotype has only a few counts. This chain links TRBV6-6 with TRBJ2-1, with 11 bases aligning to TRBD1. The germline V gene encodes CDR1 MNHNY and CDR2 SVGAGI (reference sequence). The CDR3 length is 16 residues. After removal of 5 bases from V and 15 bases from J, the junction contained 18 bases not matched to a gene. This CDR3 reads CASSPAGTGGSIRGFF. The CDR3 bases are TGTGCCAGCAGTCCAGCCGGGACAGGGGGTTCCATACGTGGGTTCTTC.

The chain is built from TRBV7-8 and TRBJ2-6; possibly TRBD1 for D (5 bases). Germline-derived CDR1 and CDR2 are SGHVS and FQNEAQ. V lost 0 bases to trimming and J lost 0 bases, with 15 bases between them. This CDR3 has 19 amino acids. CDR3 loop: CASSLAAGSRSSGANVLTF. The CDR3 DNA reads TGTGCCAGCAGCTTAGCGGCAGGGTCAAGGAGCTCTGGGGCCAACGTCCTGACTTTC.

The chain employs TRBV7-9 and TRBJ1-5; D remains ambiguous. CDR3 length equals 17 residues. V dropped 1 base and J dropped 4 bases, with 17 bases sitting between them. The germline CDR1 and CDR2 sequences are SEHNR and FQNEAQ (reference sequence). The CDR3 DNA follows: TGTGCCAGCAGCTTAGGCCCCGCGGGAGACCTAAATCAGCCCCAGCATTTT. Translating it yields CASSLGPAGDLNQPQHF.

This clonotype was counted many times. The chain uses TRBV7-9 and TRBJ2-1, with D possibly being TRBD2 (7 bases). CDR1 SEHNR and CDR2 FQNEAQ come from the germline V gene (reference sequence). CDR3 length: 15 residues. V was trimmed by 1 base and J by 10 bases, leaving 17 bases between them. The CDR3 DNA sequence: TGTGCCAGCAGCTTAGTATTAGGGGGGGCGACCGAGCAGTTCTTC. It yields the protein CASSLVLGGATEQFF.

This chain joins TRBV28 and TRBJ1-2; 7 bases agree with TRBD1. CDR3 length: 13 residues. Germline loops: CDR1 MDHEN, CDR2 SYDVKM. Trimming took 6 bases from V and 4 from J; bases not matched to a gene: 5. CDR3 nucleotide sequence: TGTGCCAGCAGCACGGGACAGCTCTATGGCTACACCTTC. The encoded protein is CASSTGQLYGYTF.

The chain couples TRBV3-1 to TRBJ2-7, with D perhaps matching TRBD2 (6 bases). Trimming shortened V by 2 bases and J by 6 bases, and 11 bases separated the two germline ends. This CDR3 has 13 residues. CDR1 is LGHDT, CDR2 YNNKEL, per germline (reference sequence). CDR3 loop: CASSQSSESEQYF. The DNA for the CDR3 is TGTGCCAGCAGCCAATCTAGCGAGAGCGAGCAGTACTTC.

The chain has TRBV4-3 and TRBJ2-7, with a possible D match to TRBD2 (5 bases). This CDR3 spans 16 amino acids. Germline V CDR1 and CDR2: LGHNA, YSLEER. V was trimmed by 4 bases and J by 2 bases, leaving 18 bases between them. The CDR3 nucleotides are TGCGCCAGCAGCCCCTCCGCAGCGGCCGGGGCCTACGAGCAGTACTTC. Protein: CASSPSAAAGAYEQYF.

This clonotype appeared a few times. The gene calls are TRBV5-6 and TRBJ2-5, with TRBD2 matching 8 bases. The V gene end was trimmed by 0 bases and the J gene end by 2 bases; junction bases not matched to a gene: 6. Germline V gene sequence: CDR1 SGHDT, CDR2 YYEEEE. The CDR3 is 16 residues long. CDR3 DNA sequence: TGTGCCAGCAGCTTGGAGGGATTAGCGGGGCAAGAGACCCAGTACTTC. Its translation: CASSLEGLAGQETQYF.

A few counts support this clonotype. V is TRBV11-2 and J is TRBJ1-6; perhaps TRBD1 as D (5 bases). V lost 1 base and J lost 8, with 9 bases in between. Germline loops: CDR1 SGHAT, CDR2 FQNNGV. CDR3 length: 14 residues. This CDR3 reads CASSLGDSYSPLHF. The CDR3 region has the DNA TGTGCCAGCAGCTTAGGAGACAGTTATTCACCCCTCCACTTT.

V and J are TRBV12-3 or TRBV12-4 and TRBJ2-7; the D gene is possibly TRBD1 (5 bases). The ends were cut back, 6 bases at V and 0 bases at J, with 15 bases in the middle. The CDR3 totals 15 residues. CDR3 DNA sequence: TGTGCCAGCAGCTCTTTAGGGGCACACTCCTACGAGCAGTACTTC. This gives the protein CASSSLGAHSYEQYF.

The chain joins TRBV7-8 to TRBJ1-1; D is ambiguous. The CDR3 length is 14 residues. Germline V CDR1 and CDR2: SGHVS, FQNEAQ. Trimming stripped 8 bases from V and 1 base from J, with 14 bases between. The CDR3 loop reads CASVPGRENTEAFF. The CDR3 DNA follows: TGTGCCAGCGTACCTGGACGGGAGAACACTGAAGCTTTCTTT.

The chain employs TRBV6-1 and TRBJ1-1; D ambiguous. The CDR3 contains 15 residues. V lost 6 bases and J lost 8, with 22 bases in between. Germline V CDR1 and CDR2: MNHNS, SASEGT. CDR3 in DNA: TGTGCCAGCAGCCCACCTCGCTCGCGTAGCGGGGAAGCTTTCTTT. Amino acids: CASSPPRSRSGEAFF.

This clonotype appeared a single time. The chain links TRBV5-1 to TRBJ2-6, with 9 bases identical to TRBD1. This CDR3 comprises 18 residues. Germline V gene data show CDR1 as SGHRS and CDR2 as YFSETQ. Trimming cost V 4 bases and J 0 bases; bases outside gene matches: 8. The CDR3 region has the DNA TGCGCCAGCAGCCAGCGGACAGGGGCCCACTCTGGGGCCAACGTCCTGACTTTC. Protein product: CASSQRTGAHSGANVLTF. The complete variable domain, with remaining parts taken from reference TRBV5-1 and TRBJ2-6, reads KAGVTQTPRYLIKTRGQQVTLSCSPISGHRSVSWYQQTPGQGLQFLFEYFSETQRNKGNFPGRFSGRQFSNSRSEMNVSTLELGDSALYLCASSQRTGAHSGANVLTFGAGSRLTVL.

This clonotype occurred a few times. The chain carries TRBV10-3 and TRBJ2-2, with D possibly being TRBD2 (5 bases). Trimming cost V 6 bases and J 6 bases, with 17 bases left between them. The CDR3 consists of 15 residues. Germline-derived CDR1 and CDR2 are ENHRY and SYGVKD. The DNA of the CDR3 is TGTGCCATCAGCGATCAAGAGGGTTCGGCCGGGGAGCTGTTTTTT. Protein sequence: CAISDQEGSAGELFF.

As to this clonotype: Relative to the germline gene, one junction end is altered; a read error may explain this. The V gene is TRBV6-2 or TRBV6-3, the J gene TRBJ1-1; a possible D gene is TRBD1 (5 bases). The CDR3 loop spans 13 amino acids. The V gene's germline CDR1 is MNHEY and CDR2 SVGEGT. CDR3 nucleotide sequence: TGTGACAGCAGCTCCCAGGGGAACACTGAAGCTTTCTTT. It yields the protein CDSSSQGNTEAFF.

The chain has TRBV6-6 and TRBJ2-1; D assignment may be TRBD1 or TRBD2 (7 bases each). The CDR3 has 20 residues. V lost 9 bases and J lost 9, with 39 bases in between. Germline V gene lookup returns CDR1 MNHNY and CDR2 SVGAGI (reference sequence). The CDR3 protein is CARGRGHVAEGLGDNGEQFF. CDR3 sequence (DNA): TGTGCCAGAGGGAGGGGGCATGTAGCGGAGGGGCTCGGGGACAATGGTGAGCAGTTCTTC.

The V gene is TRBV12-3 or TRBV12-4, the J gene TRBJ2-5, with TRBD2 matching 8 bases. The CDR3 has 14 amino acids. Trimming took 4 bases from V and 1 from J; bases not matched to a gene: 2. The CDR3 nucleotides read TGTGCCAGCAGTTCGACTAGCGCCCAAGAGACCCAGTACTTC. This encodes CASSSTSAQETQYF.

The chain uses TRBV28 and TRBJ2-2, with D possibly being TRBD1 or TRBD2 (5 bases each). CDR3 size: 16 residues. Germline CDR1 is MDHEN and CDR2 is SYDVKM. The germline V and J ends were trimmed by 1 base and 3 bases, with 12 bases remaining between them. The DNA for the CDR3 is TGTGCCAGCAGTTTATCACCGGGGCTCTACACCGGGGAGCTGTTTTTT. Residues: CASSLSPGLYTGELFF.

The genes are TRBV6-2 or TRBV6-3 and TRBJ2-7; D is uncertain. This CDR3 region has 14 residues. Trimming shortened V by 0 bases and J by 4 bases, and 10 bases separated the two germline ends. Germline V gene sequence: CDR1 MNHEY, CDR2 SVGEGT. The CDR3 DNA sequence: TGTGCCAGCAGTTACTCGCAAGGGTGGTACGAGCAGTACTTC. This translates into CASSYSQGWYEQYF.

This clonotype occurred many times. The J gene is TRBJ1-1, the V gene TRBV4-1, with D unclear. The CDR3 has 12 residues. V dropped 4 bases and J dropped 2 bases, with 5 bases sitting between them. Germline CDR1 is MGHRA and CDR2 is YSYEKL. For the CDR3, the DNA is TGCGCCAGCAGCCCCACAAACACTGAAGCTTTCTTT. It codes for CASSPTNTEAFF.

The rearrangement uses TRBV7-2 and TRBJ1-6; no clear D gene. CDR3 length equals 16 residues. Germline V gene sequence: CDR1 SGHTA, CDR2 FQGNSA. V lost 5 bases and J lost 10, with 21 bases in between. CDR3 residues: CASSQGRTDPTSPLHF. The CDR3 DNA follows: TGTGCCAGCAGCCAAGGTCGGACGGACCCGACCTCACCCCTCCACTTT.

This chain joins TRBV27 and TRBJ1-5; 9 bases line up with TRBD1. Germline CDR1 reads MNHEY; CDR2 reads SMNVEV (reference sequence). J was trimmed by 7 bases and V by 5 bases; bases with no gene match: 6. The CDR3 has 14 residues. The CDR3 sequence: CASSPGTGHQPQHF. Written as DNA, the CDR3 is TGTGCCAGCAGTCCGGGGACAGGGCACCAGCCCCAGCATTTT.